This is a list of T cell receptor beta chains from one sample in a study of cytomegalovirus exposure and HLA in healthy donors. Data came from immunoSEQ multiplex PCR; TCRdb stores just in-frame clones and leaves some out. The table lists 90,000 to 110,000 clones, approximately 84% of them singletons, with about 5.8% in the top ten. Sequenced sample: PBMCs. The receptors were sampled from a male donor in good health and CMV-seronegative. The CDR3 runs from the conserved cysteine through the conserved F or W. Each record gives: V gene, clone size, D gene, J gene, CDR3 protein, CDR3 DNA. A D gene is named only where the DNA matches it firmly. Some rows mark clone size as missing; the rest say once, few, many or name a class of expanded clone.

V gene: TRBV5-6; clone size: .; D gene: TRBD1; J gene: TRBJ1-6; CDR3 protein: CASRGGRQGANSPLHF; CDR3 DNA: TGTGCCAGCAGGGGGGGCAGACAGGGGGCGAATTCACCCCTCCACTTT
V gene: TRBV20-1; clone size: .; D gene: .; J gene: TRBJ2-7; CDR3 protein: CSAGVEQYF; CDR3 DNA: TGCAGTGCCGGAGTGGAGCAGTACTTC
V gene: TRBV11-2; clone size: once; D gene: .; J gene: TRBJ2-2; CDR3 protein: CASSAPGANTGELFF; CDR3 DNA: TGTGCCAGCAGCGCCCCGGGAGCGAACACCGGGGAGCTGTTTTTT
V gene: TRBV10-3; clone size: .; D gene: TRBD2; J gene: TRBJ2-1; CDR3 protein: CAISEGLAGVDNEQFF; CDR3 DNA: TGTGCCATCAGTGAGGGACTAGCGGGAGTGGACAATGAGCAGTTCTTC
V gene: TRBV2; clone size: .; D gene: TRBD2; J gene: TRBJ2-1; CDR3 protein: CASSGLLGLSNEQFF; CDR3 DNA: TGTGCCAGCAGTGGCCTCCTGGGACTAAGTAATGAGCAGTTCTTC
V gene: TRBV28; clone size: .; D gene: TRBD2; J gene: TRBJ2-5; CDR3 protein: CASSLAGTRSETQYF; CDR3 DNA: TGTGCCAGCAGTTTGGCCGGGACTAGATCCGAGACCCAGTACTTC
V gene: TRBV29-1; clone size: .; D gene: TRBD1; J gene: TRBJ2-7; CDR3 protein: CSVEDSEQGSSYEQYF; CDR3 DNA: TGCAGCGTTGAAGATTCGGAACAGGGGTCCTCCTACGAGCAGTACTTC
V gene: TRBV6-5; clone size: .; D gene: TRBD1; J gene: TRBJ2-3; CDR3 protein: CASSDGQVVDTQYF; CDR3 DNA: TGTGCCAGCAGTGATGGACAGGTGGTGGATACGCAGTATTTT
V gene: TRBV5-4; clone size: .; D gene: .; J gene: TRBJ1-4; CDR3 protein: CASTLPPFFGHWVAKLFF; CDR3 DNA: TGTGCCAGCACCTTACCCCCCTTTTTCGGACATTGGGTGGCAAAACTGTTTTTT
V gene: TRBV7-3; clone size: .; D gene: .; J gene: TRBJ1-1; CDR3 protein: CASSFGRGNTEAFF; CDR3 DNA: TGTGCCAGCAGCTTTGGACGGGGAAACACTGAAGCTTTCTTT
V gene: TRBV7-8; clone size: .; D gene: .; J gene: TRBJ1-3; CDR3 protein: CASSPTRGFGNTIYF; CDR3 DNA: TGTGCCAGCAGCCCTACAAGGGGTTTTGGAAACACCATATATTTT
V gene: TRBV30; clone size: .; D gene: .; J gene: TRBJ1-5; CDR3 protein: CAWSVSEYQPQHF; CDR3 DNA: TGTGCCTGGAGTGTCTCAGAATATCAGCCCCAGCATTTT
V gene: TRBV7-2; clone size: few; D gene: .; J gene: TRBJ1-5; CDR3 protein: CASSLVNTRESNQPQHF; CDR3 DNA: TGTGCCAGCAGCTTAGTGAATACCAGGGAAAGCAATCAGCCCCAGCATTTT
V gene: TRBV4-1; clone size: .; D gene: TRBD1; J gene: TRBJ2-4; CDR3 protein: CASSQGDRNIQYF; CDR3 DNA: TGCGCCAGCAGCCAAGGGGACAGAAACATTCAGTACTTC
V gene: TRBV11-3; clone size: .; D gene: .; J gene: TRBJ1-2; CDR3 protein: CASSLEEHYGYTF; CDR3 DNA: TGTGCCAGCAGCTTAGAGGAGCACTATGGCTACACCTTC
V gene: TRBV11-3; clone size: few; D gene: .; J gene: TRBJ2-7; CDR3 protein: CASSLELAEYEQYF; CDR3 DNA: TGTGCCAGCAGCTTAGAGCTAGCAGAATACGAGCAGTACTTC
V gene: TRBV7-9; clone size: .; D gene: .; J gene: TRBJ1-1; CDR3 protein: CASSLALGGTEAFF; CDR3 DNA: TGTGCCAGCAGCTTAGCGCTAGGGGGAACTGAAGCTTTCTTT
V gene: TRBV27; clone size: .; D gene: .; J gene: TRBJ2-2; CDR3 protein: CASSSRQPNTGELFF; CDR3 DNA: TGTGCCAGCAGTTCGAGGCAACCGAACACCGGGGAGCTGTTTTTT
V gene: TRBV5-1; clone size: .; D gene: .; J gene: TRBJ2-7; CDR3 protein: CASSLVPSYEQYF; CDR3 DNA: TGCGCCAGCAGCTTGGTCCCCAGCTACGAGCAGTACTTC
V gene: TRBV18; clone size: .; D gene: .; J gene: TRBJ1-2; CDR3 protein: CASSTDGGYGYTF; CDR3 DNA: TGTGCCAGCTCGACCGACGGGGGCTATGGCTACACCTTC
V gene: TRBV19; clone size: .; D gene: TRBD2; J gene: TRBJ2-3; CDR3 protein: CASSMGGGLADTQYF; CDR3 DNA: TGTGCCAGTAGTATGGGCGGGGGGCTAGCAGATACGCAGTATTTT
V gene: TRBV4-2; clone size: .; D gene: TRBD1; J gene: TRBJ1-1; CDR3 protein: CASSSQQGDGTEAFF; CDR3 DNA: TGTGCCAGCAGTTCCCAACAGGGGGACGGCACTGAAGCTTTCTTT
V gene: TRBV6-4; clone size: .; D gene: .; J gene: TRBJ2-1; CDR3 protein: CASSDSTDTSNEQFF; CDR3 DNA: TGTGCCAGCAGTGACTCCACAGATACTTCCAATGAGCAGTTCTTC
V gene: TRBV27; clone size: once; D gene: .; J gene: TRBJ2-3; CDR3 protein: CASSPPGDTQYF; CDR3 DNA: TGTGCCAGCAGCCCCCCCGGAGATACGCAGTATTTT
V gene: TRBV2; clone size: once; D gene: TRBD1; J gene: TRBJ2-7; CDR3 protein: CASRGQGTPYEQYF; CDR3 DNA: TGTGCCAGCAGGGGACAGGGGACCCCATACGAGCAGTACTTC
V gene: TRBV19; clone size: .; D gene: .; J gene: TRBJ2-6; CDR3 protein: CASRTGTRASGANVLTF; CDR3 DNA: TGTGCCAGTAGAACCGGGACAAGGGCCTCTGGGGCCAACGTCCTGACTTTC
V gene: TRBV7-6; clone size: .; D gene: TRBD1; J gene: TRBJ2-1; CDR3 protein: CASSSGQGVNEQFF; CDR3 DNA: TGTGCCAGCAGCTCGGGACAGGGAGTGAATGAGCAGTTCTTC
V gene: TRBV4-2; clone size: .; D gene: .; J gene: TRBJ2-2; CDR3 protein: CASSPTGTGELFF; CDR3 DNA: TGTGCCAGCAGCCCTACTGGCACCGGGGAGCTGTTTTTT
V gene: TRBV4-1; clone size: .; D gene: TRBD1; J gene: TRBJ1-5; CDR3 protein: CASSLQGRNQPQHF; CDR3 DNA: TGCGCCAGCAGCTTACAGGGGAGAAATCAGCCCCAGCATTTT
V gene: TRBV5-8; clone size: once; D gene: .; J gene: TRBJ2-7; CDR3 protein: CASSFPGLNYEQYF; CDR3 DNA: TGTGCCAGCAGCTTCCCCGGACTCAACTACGAGCAGTACTTC
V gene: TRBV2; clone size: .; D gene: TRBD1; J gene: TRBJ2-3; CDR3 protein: CASHGGPGQGRTDTQYF; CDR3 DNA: TGTGCCAGCCATGGGGGCCCGGGACAGGGACGCACAGATACGCAGTATTTT
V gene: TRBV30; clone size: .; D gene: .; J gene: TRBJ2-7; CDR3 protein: CAWSVSGGHIYYEQYF; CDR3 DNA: TGTGCCTGGAGTGTATCTGGGGGACACATATACTACGAGCAGTACTTC
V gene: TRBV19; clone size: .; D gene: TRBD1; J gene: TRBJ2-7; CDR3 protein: CASSTRPPGQGIYEQYF; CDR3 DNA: TGTGCCAGTAGTACCCGCCCCCCGGGACAGGGGATCTACGAGCAGTACTTC
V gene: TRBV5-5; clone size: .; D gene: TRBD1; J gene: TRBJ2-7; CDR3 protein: CASSLGGLWGQGNHEQYF; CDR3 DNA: TGTGCCAGCAGCTTGGGAGGGTTATGGGGACAGGGTAACCACGAGCAGTACTTC
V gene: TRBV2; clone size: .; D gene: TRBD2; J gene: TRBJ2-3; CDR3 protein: CASSEGSGTNTDTQYF; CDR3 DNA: TGTGCCAGCAGTGAGGGTAGCGGGACAAACACAGATACGCAGTATTTT
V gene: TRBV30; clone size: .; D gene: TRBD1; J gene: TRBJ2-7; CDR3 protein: CAWSGTGTGLYEQYF; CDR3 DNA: TGTGCCTGGAGTGGGACCGGGACAGGGCTTTACGAGCAGTACTTC
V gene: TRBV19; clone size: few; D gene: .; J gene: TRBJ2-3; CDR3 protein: CASSIGNGVKYF; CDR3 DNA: TGTGCCAGTAGTATAGGTAACGGAGTTAAGTATTTT
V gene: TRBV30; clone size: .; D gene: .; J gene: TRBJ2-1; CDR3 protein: CAWGGAVFYNEQFF; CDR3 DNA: TGTGCCTGGGGGGGGGCGGTTTTTTACAATGAGCAGTTCTTC
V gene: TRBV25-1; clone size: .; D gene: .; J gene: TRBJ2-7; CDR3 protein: CASSDGTAVSLQYF; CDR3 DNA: TGTGCCAGCAGTGATGGGACTGCGGTGTCTTTGCAGTACTTC
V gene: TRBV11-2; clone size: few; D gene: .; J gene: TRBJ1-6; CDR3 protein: CASSFQTGPYSPLHF; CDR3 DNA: TGTGCCAGCAGCTTCCAAACAGGGCCCTATTCACCCCTCCACTTT
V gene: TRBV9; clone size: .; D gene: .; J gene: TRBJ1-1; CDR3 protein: CASSLGGWTEAFF; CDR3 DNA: TGTGCCAGCAGCCTCGGGGGTTGGACTGAAGCTTTCTTT
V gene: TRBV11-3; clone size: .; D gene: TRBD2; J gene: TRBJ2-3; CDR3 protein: CASSSGTSGGTDTQYF; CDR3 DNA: TGTGCCAGCAGCTCCGGGACTAGCGGGGGCACAGATACGCAGTATTTT
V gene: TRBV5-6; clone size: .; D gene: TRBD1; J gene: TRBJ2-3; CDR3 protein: CASSRKQGVSTDTQYF; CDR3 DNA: TGTGCCAGCAGCCGAAAACAGGGGGTAAGCACAGATACGCAGTATTTT
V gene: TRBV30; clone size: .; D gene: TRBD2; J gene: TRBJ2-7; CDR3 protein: CAWSPTSGRIDEQYF; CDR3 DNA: TGTGCCTGGAGTCCGACTAGCGGGAGAATCGACGAGCAGTACTTC
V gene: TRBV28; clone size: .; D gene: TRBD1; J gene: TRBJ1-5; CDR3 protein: CASSFPTGGTQPQHF; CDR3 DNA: TGTGCCAGCAGTTTCCCGACAGGGGGCACTCAGCCCCAGCATTTT